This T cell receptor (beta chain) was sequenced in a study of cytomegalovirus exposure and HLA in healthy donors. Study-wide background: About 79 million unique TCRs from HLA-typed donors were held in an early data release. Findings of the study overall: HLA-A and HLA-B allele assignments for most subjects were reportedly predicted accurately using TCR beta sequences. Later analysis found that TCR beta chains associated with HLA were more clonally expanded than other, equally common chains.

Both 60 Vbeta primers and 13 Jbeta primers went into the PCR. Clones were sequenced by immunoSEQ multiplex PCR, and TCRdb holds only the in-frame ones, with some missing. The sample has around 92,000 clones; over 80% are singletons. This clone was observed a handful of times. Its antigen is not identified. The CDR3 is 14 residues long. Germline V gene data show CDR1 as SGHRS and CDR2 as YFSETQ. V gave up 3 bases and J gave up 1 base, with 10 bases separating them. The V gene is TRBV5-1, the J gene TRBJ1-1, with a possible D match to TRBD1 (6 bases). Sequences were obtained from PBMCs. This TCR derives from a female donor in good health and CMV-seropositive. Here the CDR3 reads CASSSGERNTEAFF. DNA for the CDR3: TGCGCCAGCAGCTCAGGGGAGAGGAACACTGAAGCTTTCTTT.